Listed below are T cell receptor beta chains from one sample, sequenced in a study of blood T cell repertoires in COVID-19. The protocol was immunoSEQ multiplex PCR, while the TCRdb copy is restricted to in-frame clones and leaves out a portion. The sample includes tens of thousands of clones, approximately 91% seen only once; the top ten take 9.5% to 15%. Specimen: peripheral blood. Receptors originate from a man aged 65 to 79 with active or convalescent COVID-19. CDR3s include the opening cysteine and the closing phenylalanine or tryptophan. D genes are given only for firm matches. For some rows the clone size is stated as once, few or many, or as a class when expanded; others skip it.

TRBV5-5	few	-	TRBJ1-5	CASRRTGGEGNQPQHF	TGTGCCAGCAGACGGACGGGAGGGGAGGGCAATCAGCCCCAGCATTTT
TRBV5-4	-	TRBD1	TRBJ2-7	CASRLGGTGPNEQYF	TGTGCCAGCAGGCTTGGTGGGACAGGGCCCAACGAGCAGTACTTC
TRBV30	-	-	TRBJ2-4	CAWSLSRELAKNIQYF	TGTGCCTGGAGTTTGAGCAGGGAATTGGCCAAAAACATTCAGTACTTC
TRBV2	-	-	TRBJ1-2	CASSATAYGYTF	TGTGCCAGCAGTGCGACAGCCTATGGCTACACCTTC
TRBV7-9	-	TRBD1	TRBJ1-5	CASSTQGDQPQHF	TGTGCCAGCAGCACACAGGGGGATCAGCCCCAGCATTTT
TRBV27	-	-	TRBJ1-2	CASSLVGAGGYTF	TGTGCCAGCAGTTTAGTGGGGGCAGGGGGCTACACCTTC
TRBV19	once	-	TRBJ1-2	CASSLGQVYGYTF	TGTGCCAGTAGCCTTGGACAAGTCTATGGCTACACCTTC
TRBV29-1	once	-	TRBJ2-1	CSVAPGWGPVNNEQFF	TGCAGCGTTGCGCCGGGGTGGGGTCCCGTAAACAATGAGCAGTTCTTC
TRBV5-6	-	TRBD1	TRBJ1-2	CASSSTGNPLAYGYTF	TGTGCCAGCAGCTCGACAGGGAACCCGCTCGCCTATGGCTACACCTTC
TRBV29-1	-	TRBD1	TRBJ1-2	CSVYGQGGNYGYTF	TGCAGCGTTTACGGACAGGGAGGTAACTATGGCTACACCTTC
TRBV7-9	-	-	TRBJ1-5	CASSPGGGSQPQHF	TGTGCCAGCAGCCCCGGGGGGGGGAGTCAGCCCCAGCATTTT
TRBV7-6	-	TRBD1	TRBJ2-7	CASSFLRTGETYEQYF	TGTGCCAGCAGCTTTTTAAGGACAGGGGAAACCTACGAGCAGTACTTC
TRBV28	-	-	TRBJ1-5	CASSPNTGGNQPQHF	TGTGCCAGCAGCCCTAATACGGGTGGCAATCAGCCCCAGCATTTT
TRBV4-2	-	-	TRBJ1-1	CASSRPGGGTEAFF	TGTGCCAGCAGCCGACCGGGAGGAGGCACTGAAGCTTTCTTT
TRBV10-3	-	TRBD1	TRBJ1-5	CAISEGQGLKSNQPQHF	TGTGCCATCAGTGAAGGACAGGGCTTGAAGAGCAATCAGCCCCAGCATTTT
TRBV2	-	-	TRBJ1-6	CASSEEGRGNSPLHF	TGTGCCAGCAGTGAGGAGGGGAGAGGAAATTCACCCCTCCACTTT
TRBV6-2/TRBV6-3	-	TRBD1	TRBJ1-5	CASSRGTVDSNQPQHF	TGTGCCAGCAGTCGGGGGACAGTCGATAGCAATCAGCCCCAGCATTTT
TRBV12-3/TRBV12-4	-	-	TRBJ2-7	CATGRGQGEQYF	TGTGCCACAGGCAGGGGCCAAGGGGAGCAGTACTTC
TRBV7-2	-	-	TRBJ2-3	CASSAQIRFADTQYF	TGTGCCAGCAGCGCACAGATCCGATTCGCAGATACGCAGTATTTT
TRBV14	-	TRBD1	TRBJ1-2	CASSQGTGIYGYTF	TGTGCCAGCAGCCAAGGGACAGGGATCTATGGCTACACCTTC
TRBV7-9	-	TRBD1	TRBJ2-7	CASSLVGQGLLVEQYF	TGTGCCAGCAGCTTAGTGGGACAGGGGCTTCTAGTCGAGCAGTACTTC
TRBV11-3	-	TRBD1	TRBJ2-2	CASSPGQGDTGELFF	TGTGCCAGCAGCCCTGGACAGGGGGATACCGGGGAGCTGTTTTTT
TRBV7-9	-	-	TRBJ1-1	CASSLISGRSEAFF	TGTGCCAGCAGCTTAATTTCTGGGCGATCTGAAGCTTTCTTT
TRBV19	-	TRBD1	TRBJ1-2	CASSTWTGDTVGYTF	TGTGCCAGTAGTACCTGGACAGGGGATACGGTAGGCTACACCTTC
TRBV12-1	-	-	TRBJ2-3	CASSACPSRGGASDTQYF	TGTGCCAGCAGCGCCTGCCCCTCGCGCGGGGGGGCCTCAGATACGCAGTATTTT
TRBV16	-	-	TRBJ1-5	CASSLAGSNQPQHF	TGTGCCAGCAGCTTAGCCGGCTCAAATCAGCCCCAGCATTTT
TRBV30	-	-	TRBJ1-3	CAWSGTRGNTIYF	TGTGCCTGGAGCGGGACACGTGGAAACACCATATATTTT
TRBV12-3/TRBV12-4	once	TRBD1	TRBJ1-2	CASTLDRDYGYTF	TGTGCCAGCACTCTCGACAGGGACTATGGCTACACCTTC
TRBV7-9	-	-	TRBJ2-6	CATVGAPGANVLTF	TGTGCCACGGTGGGGGCCCCTGGGGCCAACGTCCTGACTTTC
TRBV29-1	few	-	TRBJ2-7	CSVKITYEQYF	TGCAGCGTAAAAATAACCTACGAGCAGTACTTC
TRBV6-5	-	TRBD1	TRBJ1-6	CASSRGQGDSPLHF	TGTGCCAGCAGTCGGGGACAGGGAGATTCACCCCTCCACTTT
TRBV19	-	-	TRBJ2-2	CASSNGRNTGELFF	TGTGCCAGTAGTAACGGGAGGAACACCGGGGAGCTGTTTTTT
TRBV7-8	-	-	TRBJ2-7	CASSSERLGRSYEQYF	TGTGCCAGCAGCTCCGAACGTCTGGGGAGATCCTACGAGCAGTACTTC
TRBV28	-	-	TRBJ1-1	CASSTVNTEAFF	TGTGCCAGCAGTACAGTGAACACTGAAGCTTTCTTT
TRBV10-1	once	-	TRBJ2-1	CASSGGATYNEQFF	TGCGCCAGCAGTGGTGGGGCCACCTACAATGAGCAGTTCTTC
TRBV13	-	-	TRBJ2-7	CASSRTSEGRYYEQYF	TGTGCCAGCAGCCGAACCTCGGAAGGGAGGTACTACGAGCAGTACTTC
TRBV14	-	TRBD1	TRBJ2-1	CASSPRQGFGNEQFF	TGTGCCAGCAGCCCCCGACAGGGCTTCGGCAATGAGCAGTTCTTC